This TCR beta chain was documented in a study of CD8 T cells in Susac syndrome. Overall study findings and caveats: As the study acknowledged, the number of individuals who were part of its TCR sequencing and HLA analysis was relatively small.

CD8+ and CD4+ T cells taken from blood had their TCR beta sequenced. The CD8+ and CD4+ T cells were isolated magnetically using a negative isolation approach, whereas the TEMRA cells were enriched by FACS. Of note for this clonotype: Its antigen is still unknown.

An amount of RNA that ranged from roughly 0.45 to 1 ug was reverse transcribed with random hexamers. immunoSEQ multiplex PCR amplified TCR beta CDR3 across 54 Vbeta, 13 Jbeta. From the immunoSEQ multiplex PCR reads, TCRdb called clonotypes with MiXCR, one entry per CDR3 protein. The repertoire has fewer than 200,000 distinct CDR3 sequences, 90% to 95% of them found once; the top ten carry approximately 0.11%. The TCR was taken from a human donor with Susac syndrome. The sample taken for sequencing was CD4+ T cells from PBMCs.

CDR3 in DNA: TGTGCCACCAGCAGACCTGGACAGGGCTATGGCTACACCTTC. This translates into CATSRPGQGYGYTF. J is TRBJ1-2 and V is TRBV15; 8 bases match TRBD1. The CDR3 has 14 residues. Germline lookup yields CDR1 LNHNV and CDR2 YYDKDF (reference sequence). V gave up 2 bases and J gave up 4 bases; unmatched junction bases: 3.